The clone carrying this T cell receptor beta chain was detected a few times. This sample is part of a study of blood T cell repertoires in COVID-19. TCRdb keeps only in-frame clones here, not all; method: immunoSEQ multiplex PCR. The sample lists about 270,000 clones; under 90% were seen once. The receptor's source is a woman in her late teens or twenties with acute or convalescent COVID-19. The specimen was peripheral blood.

The CDR3 protein is CASSVRSGRTDTQYF. In DNA form, the CDR3 reads TGTGCCAGCAGCGTTCGGAGCGGGCGGACAGATACGCAGTATTTT. The chain carries TRBV9 and TRBJ2-3; D possibly corresponds to TRBD2 (6 bases). Per the germline V gene, CDR1 is SGDLS and CDR2 is YYNGEE. The CDR3 loop spans 15 amino acids. Deletions cut 2 bases from V and 3 bases from J, with 13 bases between.